Sequencing of this TCR beta chain was carried out in a study of blood T cell repertoires in COVID-19. The ends were cut back, 2 bases at V and 4 bases at J, with 5 bases in the middle. Germline V gene lookup returns CDR1 SGHDT and CDR2 YYEEEE. The CDR3 covers 12 residues. Libraries were prepared by immunoSEQ multiplex PCR; TCRdb keeps only in-frame clonotypes and omits some of them. The sample contains approximately 68,000 clones, 82% of which appear only once. Sample: peripheral blood. The chain carries TRBV5-6 and TRBJ2-3, with D unclear. The sequence was obtained from a human donor in a cohort sampled during active COVID-19. The CDR3 protein is CASSFSADTQYF. DNA of the CDR3: TGTGCCAGCAGCTTCAGCGCAGATACGCAGTATTTT.